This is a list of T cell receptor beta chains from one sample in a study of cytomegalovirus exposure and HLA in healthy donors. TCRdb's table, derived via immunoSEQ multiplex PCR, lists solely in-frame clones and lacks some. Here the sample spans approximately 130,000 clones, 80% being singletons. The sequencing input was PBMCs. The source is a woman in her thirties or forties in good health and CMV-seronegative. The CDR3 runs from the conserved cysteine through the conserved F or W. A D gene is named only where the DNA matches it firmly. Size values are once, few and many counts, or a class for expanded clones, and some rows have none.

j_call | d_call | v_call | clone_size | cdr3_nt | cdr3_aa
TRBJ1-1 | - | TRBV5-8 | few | TGTGCCAGCAGCAAGGAGAGCACTGAAGCTTTCTTT | CASSKESTEAFF
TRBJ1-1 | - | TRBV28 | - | TGTGCCAGCAGTTTACCCTGGGGGGGGGCTGAAGCTTTCTTT | CASSLPWGGAEAFF
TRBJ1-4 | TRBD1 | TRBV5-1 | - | TGCGCCAGCAGCGAGGCAAGGACAGGGGGGAATGAAAAACTGTTTTTT | CASSEARTGGNEKLFF
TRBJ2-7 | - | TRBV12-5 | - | TGTGCTAGTGGTTTGGTAGATGGAACAGCCTCCGCAGTGAGGCAGTACTTC | CASGLVDGTASAVRQYF
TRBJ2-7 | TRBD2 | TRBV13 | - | TGTGCCAGCAGCTTCTTGGGACTAGCGGGAGGCTACGAGCAGTACTTC | CASSFLGLAGGYEQYF
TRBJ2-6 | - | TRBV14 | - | TGTGCCAGCGGCTACGGGACTGGGGCCAACGTCCTGACTTTC | CASGYGTGANVLTF
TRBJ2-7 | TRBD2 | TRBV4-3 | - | TGCGCCAGCAGCCAAGATGAGGGAAGCGGGAGGGCTTTGGAGCAGTACTTC | CASSQDEGSGRALEQYF
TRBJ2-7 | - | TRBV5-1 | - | TGCGCCAGCAGCTCAGGTGACTCCTACGAGCAGTACTTC | CASSSGDSYEQYF
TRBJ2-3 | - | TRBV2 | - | TGTGCCAGCAGTGAACTAGAGGTAGATACGCAGTATTTT | CASSELEVDTQYF
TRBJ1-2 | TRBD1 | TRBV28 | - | TGTGCCAGCATGGGGACAGGGGAGAGCATCTATGGCTACACCTTC | CASMGTGESIYGYTF
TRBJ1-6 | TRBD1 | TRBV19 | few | TGTGCCAGTAGTATAGCCCCAGGGGGCGGTGCACCCCTCCACTTT | CASSIAPGGGAPLHF
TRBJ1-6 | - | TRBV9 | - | TGTGCCAGCGCCGTTGGCGGGGGCAATTCACCCCTCCACTTT | CASAVGGGNSPLHF
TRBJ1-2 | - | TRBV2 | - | TGTGCCAGCAGCTCGTTCGGGGGAAACTATGGCTACACCTTC | CASSSFGGNYGYTF
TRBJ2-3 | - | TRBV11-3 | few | TGTGCCAGCAGCCCAGGACTGAAATCAGATACGCAGTATTTT | CASSPGLKSDTQYF
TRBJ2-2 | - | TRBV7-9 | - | TGTGCCAGCAGCCCGTCGGAGACCGGGGAGCTGTTTTTT | CASSPSETGELFF
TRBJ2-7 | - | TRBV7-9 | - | TGTGCCAGCAGCTTAGTTGGGGGCAGGACCTACGAGCAGTACTTC | CASSLVGGRTYEQYF
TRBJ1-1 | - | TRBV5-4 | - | TGTGCCAGCAGCTTGGATAAGAGGGACACTGAAGCTTTCTTT | CASSLDKRDTEAFF
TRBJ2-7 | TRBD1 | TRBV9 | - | TGTGCCAGCAGCGTAGGGGGACAGGGGGCCTACGAGCAGTACTTC | CASSVGGQGAYEQYF
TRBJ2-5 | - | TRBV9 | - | TGTGCCAGCAGCGTAGAAGGGGCCCTGGAGGAGACCCAGTACTTC | CASSVEGALEETQYF
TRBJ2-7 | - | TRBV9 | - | TGTGCCAGCAGCGTAGGGGCGGGTTCCTACGAGCAGTACTTC | CASSVGAGSYEQYF
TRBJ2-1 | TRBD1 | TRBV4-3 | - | TGCGCCAGCAGCCAAGAAGCAGGGGGCATAAAAGGTGAGCAGTTCTTC | CASSQEAGGIKGEQFF
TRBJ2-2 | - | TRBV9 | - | TGTGCCAGCAGCGTAACGGGATTGAACACCGGGGAGCTGTTTTTT | CASSVTGLNTGELFF
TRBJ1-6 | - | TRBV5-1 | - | TGCGCCAGCAGCTACAGGGCCCCTAATTCACCCCTCCACTTT | CASSYRAPNSPLHF
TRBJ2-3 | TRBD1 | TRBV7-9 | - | TGTGCCAGCAGCAACCGGGACAGCCTGAGCACAGATACGCAGTATTTT | CASSNRDSLSTDTQYF
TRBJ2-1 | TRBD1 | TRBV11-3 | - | TGTGCCAGCAGCACCGGGACAGCCAATGAGCAGTTCTTC | CASSTGTANEQFF
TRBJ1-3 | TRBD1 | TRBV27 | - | TGTGCCAGCCAGAACAGGGGCCGCTCTGGAAACACCATATATTTT | CASQNRGRSGNTIYF
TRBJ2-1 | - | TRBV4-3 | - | TGCGCCAGCAGCCAAGATTATTTAGACTCGTCGGTATACAATGAGCAGTTCTTC | CASSQDYLDSSVYNEQFF
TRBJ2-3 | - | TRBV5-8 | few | TGTGCCAGCAGCTTGGCCAGGACGCAGTATTTT | CASSLARTQYF
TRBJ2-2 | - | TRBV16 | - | TGTGCCAGCAGCCAATCCGGGGCCGGGGAGCTGTTTTTT | CASSQSGAGELFF
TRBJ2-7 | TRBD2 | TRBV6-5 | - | TGTGCCAGCAGCCCTCTAGCGGGAGCTTACGAGCAGTACTTC | CASSPLAGAYEQYF
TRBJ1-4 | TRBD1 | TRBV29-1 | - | TGCAGCGTTTGTGCCGGGACAGCAACTAATGAAAAACTGTTTTTT | CSVCAGTATNEKLFF
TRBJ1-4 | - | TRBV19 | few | TGTGCCAGTATCCGGGACTACCGCGCAACTAATGAAAAACTGTTTTTT | CASIRDYRATNEKLFF
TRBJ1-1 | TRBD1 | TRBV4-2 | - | TGTGCCAGCAGCCTAGGGACAGGGGGCTCTTGGAACACTGAAGCTTTCTTT | CASSLGTGGSWNTEAFF
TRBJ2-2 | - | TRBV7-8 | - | TGTGCCAGCAGCCCCATGGCCGGGGATGGATTAAACACCGGGGAGCTGTTTTTT | CASSPMAGDGLNTGELFF
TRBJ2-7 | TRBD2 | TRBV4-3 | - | TGCGCCAGCAGCCAAGACGCCTCGGGACTAGCGGGTTACGAGCAGTACTTC | CASSQDASGLAGYEQYF
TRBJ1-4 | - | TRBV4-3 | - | TGCGCCAGCAGCCATCTCCAGGGGTGGGATGAAAAACTGTTTTTT | CASSHLQGWDEKLFF
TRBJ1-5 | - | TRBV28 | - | TGTGCCAGCAGCCACCACCAGGGAGGGAATCAGCCCCAGCATTTT | CASSHHQGGNQPQHF